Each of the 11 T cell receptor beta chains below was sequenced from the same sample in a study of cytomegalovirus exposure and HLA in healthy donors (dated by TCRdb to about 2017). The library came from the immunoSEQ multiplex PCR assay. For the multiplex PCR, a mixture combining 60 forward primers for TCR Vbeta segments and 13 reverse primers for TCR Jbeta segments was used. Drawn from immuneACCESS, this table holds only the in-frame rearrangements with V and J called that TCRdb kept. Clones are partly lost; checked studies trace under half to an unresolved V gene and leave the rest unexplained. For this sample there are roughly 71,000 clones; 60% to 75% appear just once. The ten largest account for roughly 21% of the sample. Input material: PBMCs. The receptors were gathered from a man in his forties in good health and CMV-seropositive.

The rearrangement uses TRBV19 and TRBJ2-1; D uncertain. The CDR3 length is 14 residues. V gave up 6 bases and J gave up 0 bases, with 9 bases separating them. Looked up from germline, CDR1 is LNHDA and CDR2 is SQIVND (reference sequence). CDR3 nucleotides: TGTGCCAGTAGGCGACAAGGCTCCTACAATGAGCAGTTCTTC. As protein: CASRRQGSYNEQFF.

The CDR3 region has the DNA TGTGCCAGCAGTGAAGCGCTTCCAGGGTATGAGAATTCACCCCTCCACTTT. Residues: CASSEALPGYENSPLHF. V and J are TRBV2 and TRBJ1-6; TRBD1 might be the D (5 bases). Germline CDR1 is SNHLY and CDR2 is FYNNEI. Trimming took 0 bases from V and 7 from J, leaving 16 bases between them. CDR3 size: 17 residues. The full variable domain, in which reference TRBV2 and TRBJ1-6 provide the parts outside the CDR3, is EPEVTQTPSHQVTQMGQEVILRCVPISNHLYFYWYRQILGQKVEFLVSFYNNEISEKSEIFDDQFSVERPDGSNFTLKIRSTKLEDSAMYFCASSEALPGYENSPLHFGNGTRLTVT.

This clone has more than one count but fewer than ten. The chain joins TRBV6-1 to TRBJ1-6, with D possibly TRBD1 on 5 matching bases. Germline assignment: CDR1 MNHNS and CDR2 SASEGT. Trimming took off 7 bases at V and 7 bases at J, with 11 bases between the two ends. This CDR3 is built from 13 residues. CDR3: CASITYRNSPLHF. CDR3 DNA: TGTGCCAGCATCACGTACAGGAATTCACCCCTCCACTTT.

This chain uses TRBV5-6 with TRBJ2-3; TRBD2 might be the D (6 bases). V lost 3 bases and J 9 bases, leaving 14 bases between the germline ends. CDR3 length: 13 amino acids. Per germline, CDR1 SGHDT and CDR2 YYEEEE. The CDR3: CASSSYPGRTQYF. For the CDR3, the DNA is TGTGCCAGCAGCTCTTACCCCGGGAGAACGCAGTATTTT.

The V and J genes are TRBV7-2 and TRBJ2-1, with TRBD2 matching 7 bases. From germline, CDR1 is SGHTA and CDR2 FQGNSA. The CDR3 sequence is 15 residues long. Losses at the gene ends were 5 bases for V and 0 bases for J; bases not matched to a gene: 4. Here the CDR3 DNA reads TGTGCCAGCAGCCCGAGGACTAGCTCCTACAATGAGCAGTTCTTC. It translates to CASSPRTSSYNEQFF.

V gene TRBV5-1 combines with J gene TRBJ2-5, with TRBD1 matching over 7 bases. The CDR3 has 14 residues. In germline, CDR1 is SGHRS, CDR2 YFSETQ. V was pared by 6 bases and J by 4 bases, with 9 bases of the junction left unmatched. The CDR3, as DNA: TGCGCCAGCAAATTCCAAGGGGGCTTAGAGACCCAGTACTTC. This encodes CASKFQGGLETQYF.

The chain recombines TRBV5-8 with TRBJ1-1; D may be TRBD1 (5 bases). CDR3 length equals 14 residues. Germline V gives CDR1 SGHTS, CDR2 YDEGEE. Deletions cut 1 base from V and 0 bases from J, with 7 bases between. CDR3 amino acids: CASSLTGLNTEAFF. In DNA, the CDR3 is TGTGCCAGCAGCTTGACAGGCTTGAACACTGAAGCTTTCTTT.

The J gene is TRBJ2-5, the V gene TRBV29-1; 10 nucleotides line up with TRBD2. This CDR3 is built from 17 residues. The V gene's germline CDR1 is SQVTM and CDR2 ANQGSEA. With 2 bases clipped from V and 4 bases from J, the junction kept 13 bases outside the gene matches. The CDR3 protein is CSVELGLAGVLSETQYF. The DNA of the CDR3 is TGCAGCGTTGAATTGGGGCTAGCGGGGGTTTTATCAGAGACCCAGTACTTC.

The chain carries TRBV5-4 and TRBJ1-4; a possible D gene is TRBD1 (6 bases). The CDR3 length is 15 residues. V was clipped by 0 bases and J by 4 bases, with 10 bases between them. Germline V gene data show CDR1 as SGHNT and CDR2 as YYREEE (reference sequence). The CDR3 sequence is CASSLDRGSNEKLFF. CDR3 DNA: TGTGCCAGCAGCTTGGATAGGGGGAGTAATGAAAAACTGTTTTTT.

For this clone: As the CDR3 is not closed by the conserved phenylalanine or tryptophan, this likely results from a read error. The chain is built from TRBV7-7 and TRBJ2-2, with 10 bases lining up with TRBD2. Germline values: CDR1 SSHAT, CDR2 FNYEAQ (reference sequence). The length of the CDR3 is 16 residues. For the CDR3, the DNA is TGTGCTAGCAGCTTAATAGCGGGGGGAAACACCGGGGAGCTGTTTCTT. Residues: CASSLIAGGNTGELFL.

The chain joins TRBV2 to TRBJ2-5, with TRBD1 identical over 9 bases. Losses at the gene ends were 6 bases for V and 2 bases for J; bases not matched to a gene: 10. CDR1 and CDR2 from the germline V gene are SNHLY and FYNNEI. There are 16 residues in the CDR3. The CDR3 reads CASSAHGTGTQETQYF. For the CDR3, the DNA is TGTGCCAGCAGCGCTCACGGGACAGGGACACAAGAGACCCAGTACTTC. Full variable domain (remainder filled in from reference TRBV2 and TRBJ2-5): EPEVTQTPSHQVTQMGQEVILRCVPISNHLYFYWYRQILGQKVEFLVSFYNNEISEKSEIFDDQFSVERPDGSNFTLKIRSTKLEDSAMYFCASSAHGTGTQETQYFGPGTRLLVL.